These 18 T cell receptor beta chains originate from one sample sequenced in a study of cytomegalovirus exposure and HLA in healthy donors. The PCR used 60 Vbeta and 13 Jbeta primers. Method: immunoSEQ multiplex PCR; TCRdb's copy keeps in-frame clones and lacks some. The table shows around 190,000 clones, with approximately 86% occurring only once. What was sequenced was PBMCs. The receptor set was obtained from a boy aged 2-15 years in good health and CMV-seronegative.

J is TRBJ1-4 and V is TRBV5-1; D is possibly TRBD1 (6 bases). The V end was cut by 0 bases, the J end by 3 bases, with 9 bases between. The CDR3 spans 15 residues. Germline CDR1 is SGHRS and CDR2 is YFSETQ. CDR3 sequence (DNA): TGCGCCAGCAGCTTGGAGGGGGTACCTAATGAAAAACTGTTTTTT. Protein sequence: CASSLEGVPNEKLFF.

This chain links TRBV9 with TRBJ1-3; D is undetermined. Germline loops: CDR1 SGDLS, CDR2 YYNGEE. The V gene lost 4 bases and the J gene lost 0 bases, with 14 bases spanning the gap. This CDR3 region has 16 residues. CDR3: CASSQTRVFSGNTIYF. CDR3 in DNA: TGTGCCAGCAGCCAGACTCGAGTCTTCTCTGGAAACACCATATATTTT.

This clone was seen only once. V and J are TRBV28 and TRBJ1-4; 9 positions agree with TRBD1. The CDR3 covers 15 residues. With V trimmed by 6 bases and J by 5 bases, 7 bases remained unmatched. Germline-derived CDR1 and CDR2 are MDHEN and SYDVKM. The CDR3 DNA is TGTGCCAGCAGCGGCTCCGGGACAGGGAATGAAAAACTGTTTTTT. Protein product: CASSGSGTGNEKLFF.

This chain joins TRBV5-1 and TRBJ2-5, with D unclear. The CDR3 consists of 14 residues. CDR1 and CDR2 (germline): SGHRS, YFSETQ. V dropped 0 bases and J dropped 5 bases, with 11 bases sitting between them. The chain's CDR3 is CASSLDSHGETQYF. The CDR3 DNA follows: TGCGCCAGCAGCTTGGATAGTCACGGGGAGACCCAGTACTTC.

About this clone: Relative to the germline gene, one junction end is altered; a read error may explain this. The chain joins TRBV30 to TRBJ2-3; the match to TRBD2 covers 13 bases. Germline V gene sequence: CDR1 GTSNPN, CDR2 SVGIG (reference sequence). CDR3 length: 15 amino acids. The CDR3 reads CARRTSGSLGNTQYF. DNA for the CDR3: TGTGCCCGGAGGACTAGCGGGAGTCTGGGGAATACGCAGTATTTT. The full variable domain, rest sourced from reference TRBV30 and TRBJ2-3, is SQTIHQWPATLVQPVGSPLSLECTVEGTSNPNLYWYRQAAGRGLQLLFYSVGIGQISSEVPQNLSASRPQDRQFILSSKKLLLSDSGFYLCARRTSGSLGNTQYFGPGTRLTVL.

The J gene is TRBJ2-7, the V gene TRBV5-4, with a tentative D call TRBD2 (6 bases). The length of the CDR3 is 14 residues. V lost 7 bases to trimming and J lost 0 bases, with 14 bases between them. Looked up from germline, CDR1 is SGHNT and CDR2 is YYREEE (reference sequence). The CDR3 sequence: CASGGGTGSYEQYF. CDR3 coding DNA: TGTGCCAGCGGCGGAGGGACTGGCTCCTACGAGCAGTACTTC.

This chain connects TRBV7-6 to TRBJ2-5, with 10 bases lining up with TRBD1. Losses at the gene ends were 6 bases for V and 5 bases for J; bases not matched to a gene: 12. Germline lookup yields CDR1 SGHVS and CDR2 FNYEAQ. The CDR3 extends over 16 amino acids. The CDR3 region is CASRPQDRGFLETQYF. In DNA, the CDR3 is TGTGCCAGCAGACCCCAGGACAGGGGGTTCCTGGAGACCCAGTACTTC.

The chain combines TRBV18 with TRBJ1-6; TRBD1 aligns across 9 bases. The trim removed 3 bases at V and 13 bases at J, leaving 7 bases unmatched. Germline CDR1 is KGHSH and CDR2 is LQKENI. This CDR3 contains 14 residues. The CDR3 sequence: CASSPGQGKEPLHF. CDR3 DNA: TGTGCCAGCTCACCCGGACAGGGGAAAGAGCCCCTCCACTTT.

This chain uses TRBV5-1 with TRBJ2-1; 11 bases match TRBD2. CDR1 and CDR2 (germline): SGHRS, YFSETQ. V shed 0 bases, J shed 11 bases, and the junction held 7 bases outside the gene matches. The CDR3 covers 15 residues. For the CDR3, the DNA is TGCGCCAGCAGCTTGGTGGCTAGCGGGAGGAGTCAGCAGTTCTTC. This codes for CASSLVASGRSQQFF.

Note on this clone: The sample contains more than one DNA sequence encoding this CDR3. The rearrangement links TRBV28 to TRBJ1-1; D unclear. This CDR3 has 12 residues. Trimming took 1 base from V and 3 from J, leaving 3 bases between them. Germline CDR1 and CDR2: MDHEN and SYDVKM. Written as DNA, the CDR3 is TGTGCCAGCAGTTTATTAGACACTGAAGCTTTCTTT. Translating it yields CASSLLDTEAFF.

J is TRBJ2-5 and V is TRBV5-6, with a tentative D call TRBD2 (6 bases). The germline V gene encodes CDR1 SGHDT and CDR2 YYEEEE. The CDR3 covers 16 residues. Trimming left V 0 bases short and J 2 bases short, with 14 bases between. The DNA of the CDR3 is TGTGCCAGCAGCTTGGTGCTTAGCGGACCTCAAGAGACCCAGTACTTC. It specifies CASSLVLSGPQETQYF.

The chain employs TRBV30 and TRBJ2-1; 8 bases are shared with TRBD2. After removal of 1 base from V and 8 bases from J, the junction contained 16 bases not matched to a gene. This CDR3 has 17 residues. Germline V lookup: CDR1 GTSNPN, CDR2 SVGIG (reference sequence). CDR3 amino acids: CAWSDGAGGLKWHEQFF. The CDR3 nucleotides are TGTGCCTGGAGTGACGGGGCGGGGGGCCTGAAATGGCATGAGCAGTTCTTC.

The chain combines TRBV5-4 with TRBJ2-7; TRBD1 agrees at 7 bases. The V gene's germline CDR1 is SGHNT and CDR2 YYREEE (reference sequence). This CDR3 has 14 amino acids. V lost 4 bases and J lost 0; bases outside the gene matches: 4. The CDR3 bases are TGTGCCAGCAGCCACCGGGACAGCTCCTACGAGCAGTACTTC. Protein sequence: CASSHRDSSYEQYF.

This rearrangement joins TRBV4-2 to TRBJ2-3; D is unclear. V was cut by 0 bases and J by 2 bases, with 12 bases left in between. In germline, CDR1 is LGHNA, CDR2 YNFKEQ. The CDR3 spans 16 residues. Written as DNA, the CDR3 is TGTGCCAGCAGCCAAGATCAATCTACTGTCACAGATACGCAGTATTTT. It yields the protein CASSQDQSTVTDTQYF.

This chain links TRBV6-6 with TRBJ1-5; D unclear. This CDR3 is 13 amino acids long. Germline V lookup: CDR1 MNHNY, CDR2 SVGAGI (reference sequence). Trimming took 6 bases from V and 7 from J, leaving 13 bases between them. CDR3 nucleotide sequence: TGTGCCAGCAGACTCACGAGCGGGCAGCCCCAGCATTTT. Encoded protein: CASRLTSGQPQHF.

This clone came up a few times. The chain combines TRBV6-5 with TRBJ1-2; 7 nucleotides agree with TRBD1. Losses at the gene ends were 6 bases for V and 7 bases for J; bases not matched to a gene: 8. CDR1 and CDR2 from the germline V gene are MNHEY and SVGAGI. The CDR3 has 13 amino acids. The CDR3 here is CASSLEGQLGYTF. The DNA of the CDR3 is TGTGCCAGCAGCCTAGAGGGACAGCTTGGCTACACCTTC.

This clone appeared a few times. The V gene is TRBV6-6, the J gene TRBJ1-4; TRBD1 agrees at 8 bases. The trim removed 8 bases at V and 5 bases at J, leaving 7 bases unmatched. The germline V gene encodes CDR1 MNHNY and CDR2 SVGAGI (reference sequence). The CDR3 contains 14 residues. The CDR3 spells CASGETGDNEKLFF. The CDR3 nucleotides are TGTGCCAGCGGGGAGACAGGGGACAATGAAAAACTGTTTTTT.

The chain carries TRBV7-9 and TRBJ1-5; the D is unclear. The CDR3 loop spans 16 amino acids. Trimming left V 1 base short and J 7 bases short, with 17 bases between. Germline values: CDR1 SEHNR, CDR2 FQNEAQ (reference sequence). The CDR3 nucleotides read TGTGCCAGCAGCTTAGATTTGGAGGGATCCGGACAGCCCCAGCATTTT. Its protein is CASSLDLEGSGQPQHF.